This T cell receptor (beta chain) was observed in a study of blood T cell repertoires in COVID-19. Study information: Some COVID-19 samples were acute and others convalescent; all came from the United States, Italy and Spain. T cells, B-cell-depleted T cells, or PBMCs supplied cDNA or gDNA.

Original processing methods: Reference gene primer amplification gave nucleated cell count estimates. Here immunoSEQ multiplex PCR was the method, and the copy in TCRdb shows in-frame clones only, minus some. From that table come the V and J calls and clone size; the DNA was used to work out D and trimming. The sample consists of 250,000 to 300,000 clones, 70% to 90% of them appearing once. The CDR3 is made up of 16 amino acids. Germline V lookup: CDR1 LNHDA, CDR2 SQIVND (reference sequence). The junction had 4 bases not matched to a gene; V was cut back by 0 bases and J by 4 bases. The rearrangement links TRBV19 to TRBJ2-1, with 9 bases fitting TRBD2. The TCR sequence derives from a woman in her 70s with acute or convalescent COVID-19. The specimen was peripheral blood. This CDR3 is CASSIDLAGSYNEQFF. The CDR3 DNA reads TGTGCCAGTAGTATAGATCTAGCGGGGTCATACAATGAGCAGTTCTTC.